This T cell receptor (beta chain) was found in a study of cytomegalovirus exposure and HLA in healthy donors. Although they were nominally healthy when sampled, donors likely had unrecorded immune exposures. Overall study findings and caveats: Reported results showed that the classifier diagnosed cytomegalovirus status with high specificity and sensitivity. Accurate HLA-A and HLA-B prediction from TCR beta sequences was reported for most subjects.

CDR3 size: 16 residues. CDR1 and CDR2 from the germline V gene are GTSNPN and SVGIG (reference sequence). The ends were cut back, 4 bases at V and 3 bases at J, with 20 bases in the middle. A word on this clone: Its antigen remains unknown.

Primers included in the PCR were 60 Vbeta and 13 Jbeta primers. Sequencing used immunoSEQ multiplex PCR; TCRdb keeps in-frame clones, though not all of them. The sample contains 200,000 to 250,000 clones, roughly 83% of which appear only once. The gene calls are TRBV30 and TRBJ2-3, with D perhaps TRBD2 (5 bases). This sequence originates from a girl between 10 and 17 years old in good health and CMV-seronegative. The sample was PBMCs. The CDR3 DNA is TGTGCCTGGACCATAGGTGGAGCCACGGGGACAGATACGCAGTATTTT. Translated, it gives CAWTIGGATGTDTQYF.